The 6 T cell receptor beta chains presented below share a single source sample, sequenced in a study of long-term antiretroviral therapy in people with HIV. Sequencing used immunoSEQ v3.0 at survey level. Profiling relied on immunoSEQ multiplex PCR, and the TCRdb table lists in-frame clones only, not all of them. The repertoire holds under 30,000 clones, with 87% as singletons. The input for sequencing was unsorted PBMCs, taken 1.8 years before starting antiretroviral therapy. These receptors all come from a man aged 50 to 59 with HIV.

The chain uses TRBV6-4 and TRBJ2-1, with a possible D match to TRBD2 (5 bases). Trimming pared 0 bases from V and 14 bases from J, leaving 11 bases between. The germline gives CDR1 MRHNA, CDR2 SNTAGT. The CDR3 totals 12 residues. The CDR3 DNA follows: TGTGCCAGCAGTGACTCTCGGGGTCCGAAGTTCTTC. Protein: CASSDSRGPKFF.

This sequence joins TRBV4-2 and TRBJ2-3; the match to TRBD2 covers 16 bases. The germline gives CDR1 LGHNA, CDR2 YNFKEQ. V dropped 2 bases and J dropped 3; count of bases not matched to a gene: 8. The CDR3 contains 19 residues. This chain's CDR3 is CASSQQPGLAGGPTDTQYF. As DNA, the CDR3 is TGTGCCAGCAGCCAACAACCGGGACTAGCGGGAGGGCCGACAGATACGCAGTATTTT.

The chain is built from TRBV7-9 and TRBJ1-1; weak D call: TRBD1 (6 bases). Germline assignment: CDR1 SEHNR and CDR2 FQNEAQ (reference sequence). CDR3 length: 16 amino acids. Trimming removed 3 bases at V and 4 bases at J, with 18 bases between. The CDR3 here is CASSLGDTTGGTEAFF. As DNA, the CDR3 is TGTGCCAGCAGCTTGGGAGATACGACAGGAGGCACTGAAGCTTTCTTT.

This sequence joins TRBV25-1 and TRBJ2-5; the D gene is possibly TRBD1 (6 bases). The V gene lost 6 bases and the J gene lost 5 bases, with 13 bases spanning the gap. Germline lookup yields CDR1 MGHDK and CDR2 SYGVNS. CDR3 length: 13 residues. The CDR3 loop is CASSLQGWETQYF. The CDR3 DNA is TGTGCCAGCAGCCTACAGGGTTGGGAGACCCAGTACTTC.

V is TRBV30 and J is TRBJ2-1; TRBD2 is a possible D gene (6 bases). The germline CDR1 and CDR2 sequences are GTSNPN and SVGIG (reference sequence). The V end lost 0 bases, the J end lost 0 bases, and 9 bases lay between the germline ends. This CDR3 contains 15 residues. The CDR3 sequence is CAWSVGLPSYNEQFF. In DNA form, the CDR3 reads TGTGCCTGGAGTGTAGGACTACCCTCCTACAATGAGCAGTTCTTC.

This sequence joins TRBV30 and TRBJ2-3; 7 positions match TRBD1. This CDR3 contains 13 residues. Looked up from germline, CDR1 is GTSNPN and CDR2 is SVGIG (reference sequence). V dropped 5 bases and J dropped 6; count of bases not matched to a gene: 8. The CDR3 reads CAWDRVFRDTQYF. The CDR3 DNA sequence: TGTGCCTGGGACAGGGTTTTTAGGGATACGCAGTATTTT. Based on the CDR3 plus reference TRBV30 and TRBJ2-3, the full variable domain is SQTIHQWPATLVQPVGSPLSLECTVEGTSNPNLYWYRQAAGRGLQLLFYSVGIGQISSEVPQNLSASRPQDRQFILSSKKLLLSDSGFYLCAWDRVFRDTQYFGPGTRLTVL.